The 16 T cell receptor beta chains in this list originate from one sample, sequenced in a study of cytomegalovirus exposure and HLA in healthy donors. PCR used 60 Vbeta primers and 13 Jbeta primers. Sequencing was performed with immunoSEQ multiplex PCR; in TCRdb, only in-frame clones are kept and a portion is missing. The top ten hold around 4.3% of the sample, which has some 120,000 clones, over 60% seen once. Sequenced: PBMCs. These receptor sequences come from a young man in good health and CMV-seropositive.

DNA of the CDR3: TGTGCCAGCAGTCTTAGTGCAGATACGCAGTATTTT. Protein: CASSLSADTQYF. J is TRBJ2-3 and V is TRBV7-9; no definite D call. Looked up from germline, CDR1 is SEHNR and CDR2 is FQNEAQ (reference sequence). The CDR3 is made up of 12 amino acids. V was pared by 6 bases and J by 4 bases, with 8 bases between.

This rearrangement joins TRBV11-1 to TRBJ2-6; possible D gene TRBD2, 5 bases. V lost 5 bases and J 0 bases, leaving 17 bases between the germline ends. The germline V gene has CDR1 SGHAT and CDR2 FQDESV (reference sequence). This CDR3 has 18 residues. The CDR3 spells CASSPISLGFSGANVLTF. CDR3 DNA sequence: TGTGCCAGCAGCCCTATATCACTAGGATTCTCTGGGGCCAACGTCCTGACTTTC.

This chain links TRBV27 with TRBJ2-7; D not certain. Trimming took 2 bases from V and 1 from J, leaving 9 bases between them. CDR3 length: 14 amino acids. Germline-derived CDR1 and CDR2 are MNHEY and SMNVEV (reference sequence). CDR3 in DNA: TGTGCCAGCAGTTTAGGTGGCAGTTCCTACGAGCAGTACTTC. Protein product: CASSLGGSSYEQYF.

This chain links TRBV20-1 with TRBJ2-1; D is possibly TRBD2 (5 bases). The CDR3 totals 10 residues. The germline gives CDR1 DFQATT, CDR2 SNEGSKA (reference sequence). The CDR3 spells CGFGEGEQFF. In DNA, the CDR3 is TGCGGTTTCGGAGAGGGTGAGCAGTTCTTC.

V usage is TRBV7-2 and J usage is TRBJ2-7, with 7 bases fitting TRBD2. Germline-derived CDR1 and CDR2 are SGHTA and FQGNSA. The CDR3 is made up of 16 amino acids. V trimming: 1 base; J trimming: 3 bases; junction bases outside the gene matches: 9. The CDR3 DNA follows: TGTGCCAGCAGCTTAGTATGGCTAGCGGAGGGCTACGAGCAGTACTTC. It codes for CASSLVWLAEGYEQYF.

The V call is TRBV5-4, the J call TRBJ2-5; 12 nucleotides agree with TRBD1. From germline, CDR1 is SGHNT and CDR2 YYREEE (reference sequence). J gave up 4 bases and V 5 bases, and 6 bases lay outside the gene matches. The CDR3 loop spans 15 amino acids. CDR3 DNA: TGTGCCAGCAGTTCCGGGACAGGGGGCCGAGAGACCCAGTACTTC. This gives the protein CASSSGTGGRETQYF.

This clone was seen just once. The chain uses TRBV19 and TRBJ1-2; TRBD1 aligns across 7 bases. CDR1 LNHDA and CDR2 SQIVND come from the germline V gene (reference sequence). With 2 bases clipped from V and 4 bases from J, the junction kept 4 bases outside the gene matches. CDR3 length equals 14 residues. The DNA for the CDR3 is TGTGCCAGTAGTATAAGTAGGGGGCTCTATGGCTACACCTTC. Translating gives CASSISRGLYGYTF.

In DNA form, the CDR3 reads TGTGCCAGTAACGGGGGGGTTAACTATGGCTACACCTTC. It translates to CASNGGVNYGYTF. The chain couples TRBV19 to TRBJ1-2; D is perhaps TRBD1 (5 bases). This CDR3 has 13 amino acids. Germline V gene sequence: CDR1 LNHDA, CDR2 SQIVND (reference sequence). V was shortened by 7 bases and J by 1 base, with 10 bases between the two germline ends.

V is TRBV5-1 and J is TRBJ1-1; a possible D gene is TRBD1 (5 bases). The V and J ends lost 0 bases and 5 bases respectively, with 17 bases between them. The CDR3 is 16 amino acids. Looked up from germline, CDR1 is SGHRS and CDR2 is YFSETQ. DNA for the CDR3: TGCGCCAGCAGCTTGGGAGCCAGGGTGGTTTGGACTGAAGCTTTCTTT. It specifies CASSLGARVVWTEAFF.

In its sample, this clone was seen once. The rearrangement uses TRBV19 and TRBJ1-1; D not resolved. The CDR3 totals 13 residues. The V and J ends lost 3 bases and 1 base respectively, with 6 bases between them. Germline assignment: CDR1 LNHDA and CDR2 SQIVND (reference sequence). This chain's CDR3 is CASSISANTEAFF. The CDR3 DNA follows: TGTGCCAGTAGTATCAGCGCGAACACTGAAGCTTTCTTT.

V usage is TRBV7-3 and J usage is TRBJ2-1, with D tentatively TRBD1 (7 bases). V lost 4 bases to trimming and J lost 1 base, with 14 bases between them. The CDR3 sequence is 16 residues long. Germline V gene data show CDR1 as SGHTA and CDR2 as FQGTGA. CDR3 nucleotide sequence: TGTGCCAGCAGCTCAGGGGGGCCAGGGTCCTACAATGAGCAGTTCTTC. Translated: CASSSGGPGSYNEQFF. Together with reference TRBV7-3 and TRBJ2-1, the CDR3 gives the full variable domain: GAGVSQTPSNKVTEKGKYVELRCDPISGHTALYWYRQSLGQGPEFLIYFQGTGAADDSGLPNDRFFAVRPEGSVSTLKIQRTERGDSAVYLCASSSGGPGSYNEQFFGPGTRLTVL.

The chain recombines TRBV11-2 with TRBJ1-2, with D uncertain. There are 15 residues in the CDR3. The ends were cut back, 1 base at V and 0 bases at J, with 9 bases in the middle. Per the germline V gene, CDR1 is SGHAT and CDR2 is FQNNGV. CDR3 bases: TGTGCCAGCAGCTTAGGTGCGGAGCCTAACTATGGCTACACCTTC. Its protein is CASSLGAEPNYGYTF.

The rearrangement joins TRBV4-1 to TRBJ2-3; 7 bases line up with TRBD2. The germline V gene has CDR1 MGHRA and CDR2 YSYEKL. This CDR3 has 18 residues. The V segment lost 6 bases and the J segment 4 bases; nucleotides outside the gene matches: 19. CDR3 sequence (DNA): TGCGCCAGCAGTCCCCGAACTGGCGGGAGTGCTTCAGCAGATACGCAGTATTTT. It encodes CASSPRTGGSASADTQYF.

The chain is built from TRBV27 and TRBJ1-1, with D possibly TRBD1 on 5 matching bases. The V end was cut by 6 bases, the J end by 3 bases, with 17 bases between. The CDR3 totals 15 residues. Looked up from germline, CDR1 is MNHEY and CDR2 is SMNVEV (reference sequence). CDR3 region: CASSQYPGQDTEAFF. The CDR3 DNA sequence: TGTGCCAGCAGCCAATACCCAGGACAAGACACTGAAGCTTTCTTT.

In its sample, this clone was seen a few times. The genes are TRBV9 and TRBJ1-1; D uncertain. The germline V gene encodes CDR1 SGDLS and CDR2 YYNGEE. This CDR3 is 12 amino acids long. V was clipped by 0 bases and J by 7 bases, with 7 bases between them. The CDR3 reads CASSVDGFEAFF. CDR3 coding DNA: TGTGCCAGCAGCGTAGATGGCTTTGAAGCTTTCTTT.

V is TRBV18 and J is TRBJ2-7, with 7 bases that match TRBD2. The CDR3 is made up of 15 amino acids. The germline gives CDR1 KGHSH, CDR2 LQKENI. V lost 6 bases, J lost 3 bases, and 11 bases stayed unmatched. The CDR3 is CASSVSRGSDYEQYF. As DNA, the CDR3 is TGTGCCAGCTCCGTATCACGCGGGAGCGACTACGAGCAGTACTTC.